The 14 T cell receptor beta chains reported below all come from one sample, sequenced in a study of blood T cell repertoires in COVID-19. The data were produced by immunoSEQ multiplex PCR, yet TCRdb's version contains in-frame clones alone and is incomplete. This sample yields 35,000 to 45,000 clones, of which around 85% are seen a single time; more than 5% belongs to the top ten. Sequencing was performed on peripheral blood. Source of these receptors: a man aged 35-49 years with active COVID-19.

This rearrangement joins TRBV5-1 to TRBJ2-1; 7 nucleotides line up with TRBD2. The length of the CDR3 is 15 residues. The J segment lost 7 bases and the V segment lost 4 bases, leaving 11 bases of the junction unmatched. Germline CDR1 SGHRS, CDR2 YFSETQ. CDR3 DNA: TGCGCCAGCAGCCCGCTACCGGGACTACGAAATGAGCAGTTCTTC. Translation: CASSPLPGLRNEQFF.

The chain joins TRBV2 to TRBJ2-1; 11 bases are a match to TRBD1. This CDR3 region has 15 residues. From germline, CDR1 is SNHLY and CDR2 FYNNEI. The J segment lost 5 bases and the V segment lost 5 bases, leaving 5 bases of the junction unmatched. CDR3 bases: TGTGCCAGCAGTTGGACAGGGGGCGCCCACAATGAGCAGTTCTTC. This sequence encodes CASSWTGGAHNEQFF.

The J gene is TRBJ2-1, the V gene TRBV25-1, with 7 bases lining up with TRBD2. The germline V gene has CDR1 MGHDK and CDR2 SYGVNS. The CDR3 has 17 amino acids. Unmatched junction bases numbered 8, after V lost 1 base and J lost 2 bases. As DNA, the CDR3 is TGTGCCAGCAGTGAATCCAGCGGGACCTTTACCTACAATGAGCAGTTCTTC. It encodes CASSESSGTFTYNEQFF.

The chain employs TRBV7-2 and TRBJ2-1; the D is unclear. CDR1 is SGHTA and CDR2 is FQGNSA in the germline V gene. Trimming cost V 1 base and J 3 bases, with 10 bases left between them. The CDR3 spans 15 residues. DNA for the CDR3: TGTGCCAGCAGCTTAGGGCTCGCCCACTACAATGAGCAGTTCTTC. Translated, it gives CASSLGLAHYNEQFF.

V gene TRBV29-1 combines with J gene TRBJ2-5; 12 bases are shared with TRBD2. V was clipped by 5 bases and J by 4 bases; unmatched bases: 5. Germline V gene lookup returns CDR1 SQVTM and CDR2 ANQGSEA. The CDR3 is 14 amino acids. The CDR3 region is CSVTLAGGAETQYF. CDR3 coding DNA: TGCAGCGTTACACTAGCGGGAGGTGCAGAGACCCAGTACTTC.

V usage is TRBV28 and J usage is TRBJ1-5; D may be TRBD1 (6 bases). Germline V gene data show CDR1 as MDHEN and CDR2 as SYDVKM. CDR3 length: 13 amino acids. V lost 5 bases and J 8 bases, leaving 13 bases between the germline ends. In DNA, the CDR3 is TGTGCCAGCAGTACAGGGTCCGTGGAGCCCCAGCATTTT. This gives the protein CASSTGSVEPQHF.

V gene TRBV7-3 combines with J gene TRBJ2-2; D not certain. V was trimmed by 4 bases and J by 2 bases, leaving 2 bases between them. The germline V gene has CDR1 SGHTA and CDR2 FQGTGA. The CDR3 runs 12 residues. The CDR3 here is CASSSNTGELFF. CDR3 DNA: TGTGCCAGCAGCTCTAACACCGGGGAGCTGTTTTTT.

The gene calls are TRBV28 and TRBJ1-6, with D possibly being TRBD1 (5 bases). The V end lost 6 bases, the J end lost 5 bases, and 14 bases lay between the germline ends. CDR3 length: 15 residues. Germline assignment: CDR1 MDHEN and CDR2 SYDVKM. CDR3 in amino acids: CASSPNPGNNSPLHF. The CDR3 nucleotides read TGTGCCAGCAGCCCAAATCCAGGGAATAATTCACCCCTCCACTTT.

V and J are TRBV9 and TRBJ2-1; TRBD2 matches at 12 bases. After removal of 3 bases from V and 0 bases from J, the junction contained 10 bases not matched to a gene. Germline V gives CDR1 SGDLS, CDR2 YYNGEE. The CDR3 has 19 amino acids. CDR3 sequence: CASSAYRGTSGHSYNEQFF. CDR3 DNA sequence: TGTGCCAGCAGCGCATACAGGGGGACTAGCGGGCACTCCTACAATGAGCAGTTCTTC. Full variable domain (rest looked up from reference TRBV9 and TRBJ2-1): DSGVTQTPKHLITATGQRVTLRCSPRSGDLSVYWYQQSLDQGLQFLIQYYNGEERAKGNILERFSAQQFPDLHSELNLSSLELGDSALYFCASSAYRGTSGHSYNEQFFGPGTRLTVL.

V usage is TRBV30 and J usage is TRBJ2-7, with a tentative D call TRBD1 (5 bases). V lost 5 bases and J 6 bases, leaving 20 bases between the germline ends. Germline CDR1 is GTSNPN and CDR2 is SVGIG (reference sequence). The CDR3 totals 14 residues. CDR3 sequence reads: CAWGQGAATGEQYF. CDR3 sequence (DNA): TGTGCCTGGGGTCAGGGCGCGGCTACGGGCGAGCAGTACTTC.

Only a few counts were recorded for this clone. The CDR3 reads CASSPYRPMNTEAFF. Written as DNA, the CDR3 is TGTGCCAGCAGCCCATACAGGCCCATGAACACTGAAGCTTTCTTT. This chain links TRBV21-1 with TRBJ1-1; TRBD1, the D gene given by the table, was not confirmed from the DNA. TRBV21-1 is a documented pseudogene. CDR3 length equals 15 residues.

The chain uses TRBV19 and TRBJ2-7; 9 nucleotides line up with TRBD1. The CDR3 contains 15 residues. Per the germline V gene, CDR1 is LNHDA and CDR2 is SQIVND (reference sequence). The V and J ends lost 7 bases and 5 bases, in that order; junction bases with no gene match: 12. The CDR3 DNA is TGTGCCAGTAACAGAGTACAGGGGGCCCCCAACGAGCAGTACTTC. Translation: CASNRVQGAPNEQYF.

This sequence joins TRBV21-1 and TRBJ2-3; the D call in the table, TRBD2, was not verified against the DNA. TRBV21-1 is recorded as a pseudogene. CDR3 size: 15 residues. This chain's CDR3 is CASKTSVCSTDTQYF. The CDR3 DNA reads TGTGCCAGCAAGACTAGCGTATGTAGCACAGATACGCAGTATTTT.

The J gene is TRBJ1-1, the V gene TRBV5-1; 7 bases align to TRBD1. V lost 4 bases to trimming and J lost 4 bases; unmatched junction nucleotides: 7. The CDR3 totals 14 residues. Germline CDR1 reads SGHRS; CDR2 reads YFSETQ. CDR3 sequence (DNA): TGCGCCAGCAGCCCTAAACAGGGGTTCACTGAAGCTTTCTTT. It specifies CASSPKQGFTEAFF. The variable domain in full, with the rest retrieved from reference TRBV5-1 and TRBJ1-1, is KAGVTQTPRYLIKTRGQQVTLSCSPISGHRSVSWYQQTPGQGLQFLFEYFSETQRNKGNFPGRFSGRQFSNSRSEMNVSTLELGDSALYLCASSPKQGFTEAFFGQGTRLTVV.